This T cell receptor (beta chain) was sequenced in a study of cytomegalovirus exposure and HLA in healthy donors. Study-level results: With DRB1 most and HLA-C fewest, TCR association rates differed between HLA loci in a later analysis. The presence/absence work took it that sequencing depth was about the same across donors.

The CDR3 runs 13 residues. The germline V gene encodes CDR1 KGHSH and CDR2 LQKENI. V dropped 5 bases and J dropped 5 bases, with 13 bases sitting between them. Vbeta (60) and Jbeta (13) primers were used in the PCR. The method was immunoSEQ multiplex PCR; TCRdb's version includes in-frame clones alone and lacks a portion of them. The sample has around 180,000 clones; roughly four fifths are singletons. Notes on this clone: No antigen is known for it.

The J gene is TRBJ2-7, the V gene TRBV18; D might be TRBD2 (6 bases). The TCR sequence derives from a man aged 18 to 30 in good health and CMV-seronegative. Sequenced sample: PBMCs. The CDR3 reads CASSSYGGDEQYF. As DNA, the CDR3 is TGTGCCAGCTCATCCTACGGGGGAGACGAGCAGTACTTC.